This T cell receptor beta chain was profiled in a study of blood T cell repertoires in COVID-19. Across the study: Researchers got acute and convalescent COVID-19 samples from the United States, Italy and Spain. In each case, the material was cDNA or gDNA derived from T cells, B-cell-depleted T cells, or PBMCs.

This CDR3 contains 11 residues. The germline V gene encodes CDR1 MNHEY and CDR2 SVGAGI. The germline V and J ends were trimmed by 8 bases and 1 base, with 6 bases remaining between them. Original methodology: It was from reference gene primer amplification that nucleated cell counts were estimated. Some clones are missing from TCRdb's copy, which holds only in-frame ones; the method was immunoSEQ multiplex PCR. V and J calls and clone size are those listed in that table; D and trimming were worked out from the DNA. The sample carries tens of thousands of clones, around nine tenths recorded once. The V and J genes are TRBV6-5 and TRBJ2-7; D perhaps matches TRBD2 (5 bases). Material for sequencing was peripheral blood. The receptor comes from a man aged 65-85 years with active or convalescent COVID-19. CDR3 in amino acids: CASAGSYEQYF. In DNA form, the CDR3 reads TGTGCCAGCGCGGGTTCCTACGAGCAGTACTTC.